The source of this TCR beta chain is a study of T cell repertoires in cytomegalovirus infection. CDR1 is SGHTA and CDR2 is FQGTGA in the germline V gene. This CDR3 is 13 amino acids long. V was cut by 1 base and J by 5 bases, with 8 bases left in between. One entry per CDR3 protein results from TCRdb running MiXCR on the reads. The data show about 490,000 distinct CDR3 sequences, around a quarter seen once. Study-level points and caveats: Identification of carriers of CMV plus the relevant HLA was performed using cumulative public TCR beta family frequency. HLA-C-restricted CMV clonotypes gave the most frequent clonotype in two of eight donors.

With respect to this clonotype: As yet, its antigen is unknown.

The sequenced sample was PBMCs. The receptor was derived from a human donor in good health (CMV status not recorded). Some clones in this sample may be carry-over from other donors' samples. The chain links TRBV7-3 to TRBJ2-5, with D uncertain. CDR3 region: CASSLKWGETQYF. CDR3 coding DNA: TGTGCCAGCAGCTTAAAGTGGGGTGAGACCCAGTACTTC.